The 2 T cell receptor beta chains below all came from one sample that was sequenced in a study of immune heterogeneity within non-small cell lung tumors. Using 32 V and 13 J primers, multiplex PCR amplified TCR beta CDR3. Each CDR3 protein is one row after TCRdb ran MiXCR on the multiplex PCR reads. The repertoire holds around 12,000 distinct CDR3 sequences, with 25% to 35% as singletons. For each sample, template was about 600 ng of bulk tumor genomic DNA. Multiple widely separated biopsies were taken from each primary tumor at surgery. Each patient presented with untreated, newly diagnosed non-small cell lung cancer and received curative surgery. Sequenced material: lung tumor tissue. Receptors originate from a woman between 45 and 65 years old with non-small cell lung cancer.

This clonotype came up a few times. The V and J genes are TRBV7-2 and TRBJ1-6; no clear D. From germline, CDR1 is SGHTA and CDR2 FQGNSA. This CDR3 has 14 amino acids. V shed 1 base and J shed 6 bases, with 7 bases lying between them. The CDR3 spells CASSLDLGNSPLHF. DNA for the CDR3: TGTGCCAGCAGCTTAGACCTGGGTAATTCACCCCTCCACTTT. Full variable domain (remainder filled in from reference TRBV7-2 and TRBJ1-6): GAGVSQSPSNKVTEKGKDVELRCDPISGHTALYWYRQSLGQGLEFLIYFQGNSAPDKSGLPSDRFSAERTGGSVSTLTIQRTQQEDSAVYLCASSLDLGNSPLHFGNGTRLTVT.

In its sample, this clonotype is medium-sized. This chain joins TRBV15 and TRBJ1-2, with D maybe TRBD1 (5 bases). Trimming pared 1 base from V and 2 bases from J, leaving 11 bases between. The CDR3 has 15 amino acids. Germline lookup yields CDR1 LNHNV and CDR2 YYDKDF (reference sequence). DNA of the CDR3: TGTGCCACCAGCAGAGTTGCCAGGGCCAACTATGGCTACACCTTC. It translates to CATSRVARANYGYTF. Full variable domain (outside the CDR3, taken from reference TRBV15 and TRBJ1-2): DAMVIQNPRYQVTQFGKPVTLSCSQTLNHNVMYWYQQKSSQAPKLLFHYYDKDFNNEADTPDNFQSRRPNTSFCFLDIRSPGLGDTAMYLCATSRVARANYGYTFGSGTRLTVV.